This section outlines one T cell receptor (beta chain) sequence together with its context. Its antigen has not been determined. No base quality information exists; no much larger clone differs at one position. This record belongs to a study of blood T cells in healthy people across ages (dated by TCRdb to between 2014 and 2016). As for the study more broadly: In model experiments, template switching captured about one uniquely barcoded TCR beta cDNA molecule for every two T cells. Age-related changes in TCR beta repertoire diversity were measured in the study by deep sequencing normalized with unique cDNA molecular identifiers. The donors were split into four age groups: young (average 16 years), middle-aged (roughly 42), aged (around 67) and long-lived (roughly 80). To avoid experimental bias, donors of different ages were randomly spread across the sequencing lanes. The study analyzed two additional independent replicas of 1 million unique cDNA reads from the same blood draw for two donors, one aged 18 to 30 and one aged 80 or older. The investigation overall reported the following: As age increased, observed TCR beta diversity per million T cells dropped in a roughly linear way, and a significant reduction was already evident by age 40. There was a strong correlation between observed TCR beta diversity and the percentage of naive T cells measured by flow cytometry. Estimates of total diversity from one million sequenced T cells were regarded as lower bounds and underestimates. Conclusive comparison of naive and antigen-experienced compartments was prevented by the profiling of bulk unsorted PBMCs. Because the CMV infection status of the donors was unknown, age-related changes in expanded clonotypes may potentially have been confounded. Compared with the aged group, more naive CD4+ T cells, fewer expanded clones and increased TCR diversity were shown by the long-lived group, suggesting age selection.

Library construction relied on 5' RACE. The listed sequencing device is Illumina HiSeq 2500. A second roughly 6 to 11 cycle PCR used a sample-barcoded 5' primer and a J-beta primer mix. Each TCR beta cDNA molecule received a unique molecular identifier from a template-switch 5' adaptor carrying 12 random nucleotides. Each sample yielded at least 3 million CDR3-containing paired-end reads. First-strand cDNA was synthesized from all RNA with the Mint cDNA synthesis kit, primed by a TRBC-specific oligonucleotide. After uracil-DNA glycosylase treatment, a first 18-cycle PCR used universal primers M1SS and BC2_uni_R on all cDNA. In the paper's pipeline: Normalization of each sample was performed by random selection of 1 million high-quality reads, each carrying a distinct molecular identifier. Reads sharing molecular identifiers were discarded rather than binned into consensus sequences. MiTCR, set to a Q25 quality threshold and the strictest error-elimination algorithm, was used for CDR3 identification, clonotype clustering and error correction. A nonparametric unseen species model with Euler transformation was used to estimate lower-bound total TCR beta diversity. TCRdb's own reprocessing of the public reads used fastp at Q25 and MiXCR and kept productive beta chains. Identical CDR3 proteins give one entry, which carries the most common genes and DNA. The V and J calls here are based on TCRdb, not the publication. The sample records more than 700,000 distinct CDR3 sequences, roughly 53% of which are singletons. Around 40% of the sample is held by the ten biggest clonotypes.

Systemically healthy Caucasian individuals from Russia, 39 in total and aged about 6 to 95 years, were included as donors. Around 10 milliliters of peripheral blood were drawn from each donor into EDTA-treated Vacutainer tubes. PBMCs were isolated by Ficoll-Paque density-gradient centrifugation, with at least 6.5 million obtained per sample. Total RNA, at least 6 micrograms per sample, was extracted from PBMCs with Trizol reagent. Naive CD45RAhigh/CD27high T cell percentages were measured by flow cytometry on a PBMC aliquot from every donor. Cut back by 4 bases and 6 bases, the V and J ends lie 23 bases apart. The CDR1 and CDR2 encoded by the germline V gene are MNHNS and SASEGT. The CDR3, cysteine through phenylalanine, is 17 amino acids long. This entry keeps only the CDR3 DNA: 51 bases, framed from base 1.

The TCR originated in a man older than 75 in good health. The sequencing input was blood. This sequence uses TRBV6-1 and TRBJ2-3, and TRBD2 may be the D gene, going by 6 matching bases. The DNA reads as follows: TGTGCCAGCAGTGTTAATCGGGGACTCTACGCATCGGATACGCAGTATTTT. It encodes CASSVNRGLYASDTQYF.